This is a list of T cell receptor beta chains from one sample in a study of blood T cell repertoires in COVID-19. Clones were sequenced by immunoSEQ multiplex PCR, and TCRdb holds only the in-frame ones, with some missing. This sample has over 300,000 clones, with about nine tenths found just once. Material: PBMCs or T cells enriched from blood (not recorded which). The source of these receptors is a woman aged 40-49 years who had recovered from COVID-19. The CDR3 runs from the conserved cysteine through the conserved F or W. A D gene is named only where the DNA matches it firmly. Clone size is stated in some rows and not others, as once, few, many or a class when expanded.

D	size	V	J	CDR3	DNA
TRBD2	NA	TRBV5-6	TRBJ2-7	CASSLAAGLAAEQYF	TGTGCCAGCAGCTTGGCCGCGGGACTAGCGGCCGAGCAGTACTTC
NA	NA	TRBV5-1	TRBJ1-1	CASRETGTNTEAFF	TGCGCCAGCAGGGAAACAGGGACGAACACTGAAGCTTTCTTT
NA	NA	TRBV7-9	TRBJ1-6	CASSSPTESSYNSPLHF	TGTGCCAGCAGCTCCCCGACAGAGAGCTCCTATAATTCACCCCTCCACTTT
NA	NA	TRBV5-1	TRBJ1-3	CASSLERSSGNTIYF	TGCGCCAGCAGCTTGGAGAGGAGCTCTGGAAACACCATATATTTT
NA	once	TRBV2	TRBJ1-1	CASSEQGVGTEAFF	TGTGCCAGCAGCGAACAGGGCGTCGGCACTGAAGCTTTCTTT
NA	NA	TRBV4-1	TRBJ2-1	CASSQGGQYNEQFF	TGCGCCAGCAGCCAAGGAGGGCAGTACAATGAGCAGTTCTTC
TRBD1	NA	TRBV4-3	TRBJ1-2	CASSHHGQAHGYTF	TGCGCCAGCAGCCATCATGGACAGGCTCATGGCTACACCTTC
TRBD2	NA	TRBV9	TRBJ2-5	CASSATSGRSETQYF	TGTGCCAGCAGCGCCACTAGCGGGAGATCAGAGACCCAGTACTTC
TRBD2	NA	TRBV10-2	TRBJ2-7	CASNFREGEQYF	TGCGCCAGCAATTTCCGGGAGGGCGAGCAGTACTTC
NA	NA	TRBV11-1	TRBJ1-1	CASSNQVVAEAFF	TGTGCCAGCAGTAATCAGGTGGTGGCTGAAGCTTTCTTT
TRBD2	NA	TRBV5-6	TRBJ2-3	CASSSSGGRSTDTQYF	TGTGCCAGCAGCTCTTCCGGCGGGAGGTCCACAGATACGCAGTATTTT
NA	NA	TRBV19	TRBJ2-3	CASSIEGQIKDTQYF	TGTGCCAGTAGTATAGAGGGCCAGATCAAGGATACGCAGTATTTT
NA	NA	TRBV19	TRBJ1-2	CASSIEGAGYTF	TGTGCCAGTAGTATAGAGGGGGCTGGCTACACCTTC
NA	NA	TRBV5-1	TRBJ2-7	CASSLVGLSYEQYF	TGCGCCAGCAGCTTGGTGGGGCTTTCCTACGAGCAGTACTTC
TRBD1	NA	TRBV18	TRBJ2-6	CASSTGTGFSGANVLTF	TGTGCCAGCTCAACCGGGACAGGATTCTCTGGGGCCAACGTCCTGACTTTC
NA	NA	TRBV24-1	TRBJ1-3	CATSARSSGNTIYF	TGTGCCACCAGTGCCAGAAGCTCTGGAAACACCATATATTTT
NA	NA	TRBV7-3	TRBJ1-1	CASSLSGAGVLNTEAFF	TGTGCCAGCAGCTTAAGCGGGGCTGGGGTGCTGAACACTGAAGCTTTCTTT
NA	NA	TRBV18	TRBJ1-2	CASLNSSYYGYTF	TGTGCCAGCCTCAATAGTTCTTACTATGGCTACACCTTC
TRBD1	NA	TRBV27	TRBJ2-7	CASRDRGWNEQYF	TGTGCCAGCAGGGACAGGGGATGGAACGAGCAGTACTTC
TRBD1	once	TRBV28	TRBJ2-7	CASSPGTGSDYEQYF	TGTGCCAGCAGCCCAGGGACAGGGTCTGACTACGAGCAGTACTTC
NA	once	TRBV2	TRBJ1-6	CASSETVSPLHF	TGTGCCAGCAGTGAAACGGTTTCACCCCTCCACTTT
NA	NA	TRBV7-9	TRBJ2-1	CASSLEGYLFF	TGTGCCAGCAGCTTAGAGGGGTACCTGTTCTTC
TRBD1	NA	TRBV15	TRBJ2-7	CATSGDRESNEQYF	TGTGCCACCAGCGGGGACAGGGAGTCAAACGAGCAGTACTTC
TRBD1	NA	TRBV11-2	TRBJ1-5	CASSFGTGANQPQHF	TGTGCCAGCAGCTTTGGGACAGGGGCTAATCAGCCCCAGCATTTT
TRBD2	few	TRBV24-1	TRBJ2-1	CATSDLAGGPYNEQFF	TGTGCCACCAGTGATTTGGCGGGGGGGCCCTACAATGAGCAGTTCTTC
NA	NA	TRBV5-1	TRBJ1-2	CASSLARADYGYTF	TGCGCCAGCAGCTTGGCCAGGGCGGACTATGGCTACACCTTC
NA	NA	TRBV27	TRBJ1-5	CASSLSPGDQPQHF	TGTGCCAGCAGTTTATCGCCAGGGGATCAGCCCCAGCATTTT
NA	NA	TRBV19	TRBJ1-1	CASSEADSGDTEAFF	TGTGCCAGTAGTGAAGCAGATTCCGGGGACACTGAAGCTTTCTTT
NA	NA	TRBV5-4	TRBJ2-1	CASSAGLHNEQFF	TGTGCCAGCAGCGCGGGACTTCACAATGAGCAGTTCTTC
TRBD2	NA	TRBV9	TRBJ2-5	CASSARGGQETQYF	TGTGCCAGCAGCGCACGGGGGGGGCAAGAGACCCAGTACTTC
NA	NA	TRBV27	TRBJ2-4	CASSLGAPMGGGKNIQYF	TGTGCCAGCAGTTTAGGAGCGCCGATGGGAGGAGGCAAAAACATTCAGTACTTC
TRBD1	NA	TRBV6-2/TRBV6-3	TRBJ2-4	CASSPDRALNIQYF	TGTGCCAGCAGCCCGGACAGGGCCTTAAACATTCAGTACTTC
NA	NA	TRBV5-4	TRBJ2-2	CASSRIGVGVTGELFF	TGTGCCAGCAGCCGCATAGGGGTAGGGGTCACCGGGGAGCTGTTTTTT
NA	NA	TRBV5-6	TRBJ1-2	CASSAGSFRANYGYTF	TGTGCCAGCAGCGCCGGGTCCTTTCGAGCTAACTATGGCTACACCTTC
TRBD2	NA	TRBV28	TRBJ2-3	CASSLAGGADTQYF	TGTGCCAGCAGTTTAGCGGGGGGGGCCGATACGCAGTATTTT
TRBD2	NA	TRBV5-1	TRBJ2-1	CASSLLVAGLNNEQFF	TGCGCCAGCAGCTTGTTGGTAGCGGGGCTAAACAATGAGCAGTTCTTC
TRBD2	NA	TRBV3-1/TRBV3-2	TRBJ2-7	CASSQPGLAGRSSYEQYF	TGTGCCAGCAGCCAACCGGGACTAGCGGGCCGGAGCTCCTACGAGCAGTACTTC
TRBD1	NA	TRBV28	TRBJ1-6	CASSPRQGPDNSPLHF	TGTGCCAGCAGTCCACGACAGGGGCCTGATAATTCACCCCTCCACTTT
NA	few	TRBV7-9	TRBJ2-3	CASSPRRLDTDTQYF	TGTGCCAGCAGCCCCCGGCGGCTAGACACAGATACGCAGTATTTT
NA	NA	TRBV9	TRBJ2-1	CASSPRAEITYNEQFF	TGTGCCAGCAGCCCACGAGCGGAAATAACCTACAATGAGCAGTTCTTC
TRBD1	once	TRBV5-1	TRBJ2-7	CASSPRDRATYEQYF	TGCGCCAGCAGCCCGAGGGACAGGGCTACCTACGAGCAGTACTTC
NA	NA	TRBV29-1	TRBJ1-1	CSAASGGGTEAFF	TGCAGCGCCGCTTCCGGAGGAGGCACTGAAGCTTTCTTT
NA	NA	TRBV29-1	TRBJ2-1	CSVVAVGLYNEQFF	TGCAGCGTTGTGGCAGTTGGCCTCTACAATGAGCAGTTCTTC
NA	NA	TRBV10-2	TRBJ2-7	CASRPPGSYEQYF	TGCGCCAGCAGGCCCCCGGGCTCCTACGAGCAGTACTTC
NA	once	TRBV28	TRBJ1-2	CASSPLRRGAGGYTF	TGTGCCAGCAGTCCGCTTAGGAGGGGCGCAGGGGGCTACACCTTC
TRBD2	NA	TRBV2	TRBJ2-1	CATQNGLAGGPRSYNEQFF	TGTGCCACCCAGAACGGGCTAGCGGGAGGGCCTCGCTCCTACAATGAGCAGTTCTTC
TRBD1	once	TRBV24-1	TRBJ2-7	CATSDSGTGVGEQYF	TGTGCCACCAGTGACTCCGGGACAGGGGTCGGTGAGCAGTACTTC
NA	once	TRBV28	TRBJ2-5	CASSPRARETQYF	TGTGCCAGCAGCCCCAGGGCGCGGGAGACCCAGTACTTC
TRBD2	NA	TRBV9	TRBJ2-7	CASSPREGHYEQYF	TGTGCCAGCAGCCCGCGGGAGGGCCACTACGAGCAGTACTTC
NA	NA	TRBV12-5	TRBJ2-3	CASGLQTDTQYF	TGTGCTAGTGGTCTTCAGACAGATACGCAGTATTTT
TRBD1	NA	TRBV7-3	TRBJ2-1	CASSGNRDRYDEQFF	TGTGCCAGCAGCGGGAACCGGGACAGGTACGATGAGCAGTTCTTC
NA	NA	TRBV4-2	TRBJ2-6	CASSQRARAGANVLTF	TGTGCCAGCAGCCAAAGGGCCAGGGCGGGGGCCAACGTCCTGACTTTC
NA	NA	TRBV21-1	TRBJ1-5	CASSKRQGATTFNQPQHF	TGTGCCAGCAGCAAGAGACAGGGGGCCACCACTTTCAATCAGCCCCAGCATTTT
NA	NA	TRBV5-4	TRBJ2-1	CASSDRKNNEQFF	TGTGCCAGCAGCGACAGGAAGAACAATGAGCAGTTCTTC
TRBD1	NA	TRBV5-6	TRBJ1-1	CASSFPQGFTEAFF	TGTGCCAGCAGCTTCCCACAGGGGTTCACTGAAGCTTTCTTT
NA	NA	TRBV11-2	TRBJ1-5	CASSPRSYSNQPQHF	TGTGCCAGCAGCCCGAGAAGTTATAGCAATCAGCCCCAGCATTTT